Only a few counts were recorded for the clone carrying this T cell receptor beta chain. This sample was included in a study of blood T cell repertoires in COVID-19. As for the study in general: Material from acute and convalescent COVID-19 was sourced from the United States, Italy and Spain. The cDNA or gDNA used as material had been derived from T cells, B-cell-depleted T cells, or PBMCs.

The assay was immunoSEQ multiplex PCR, and TCRdb's table has in-frame clones only and misses some. The sample yields under 60,000 clones, around nine tenths seen once. Germline lookup yields CDR1 MNHEY and CDR2 SVGEGT. Trimming pared 2 bases from V and 4 bases from J, leaving 12 bases between. The CDR3 sequence is 15 residues long. Sequenced: peripheral blood. The V and J genes are TRBV6-2 or TRBV6-3 and TRBJ1-5; maybe TRBD1 (5 bases). The clonotype originates from a human donor with active COVID-19. The donor label of this sample is uncertain. This chain's CDR3 is CASSYTSRANQPQHF. The CDR3 region has the DNA TGTGCCAGCAGTTACACCAGCAGGGCGAATCAGCCCCAGCATTTT.